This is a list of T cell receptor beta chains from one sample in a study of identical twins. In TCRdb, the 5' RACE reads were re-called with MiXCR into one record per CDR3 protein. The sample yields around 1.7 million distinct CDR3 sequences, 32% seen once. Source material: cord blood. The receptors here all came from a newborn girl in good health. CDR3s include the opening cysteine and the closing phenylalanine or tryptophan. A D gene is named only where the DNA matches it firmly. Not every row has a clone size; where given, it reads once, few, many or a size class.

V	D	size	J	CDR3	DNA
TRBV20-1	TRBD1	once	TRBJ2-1	CSARDSLGGTGAAGVLYNEQFF	TGCAGTGCTAGAGATTCTTTGGGAGGGACAGGGGCCGCGGGAGTCCTTTACAATGAGCAGTTCTTC
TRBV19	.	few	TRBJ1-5	CASSTPGGDQPQHF	TGTGCCAGTAGCACTCCGGGGGGCGATCAGCCCCAGCATTTT
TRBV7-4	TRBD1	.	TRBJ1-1	CASTHRGPTEAFF	TGTGCCAGCACTCACAGGGGGCCGACTGAAGCTTTCTTT
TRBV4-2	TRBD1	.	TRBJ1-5	CASGLGQGGQPQHF	TGTGCCAGCGGCCTTGGACAGGGAGGGCAGCCCCAGCATTTT
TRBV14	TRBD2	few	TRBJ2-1	CASSPVAGLFYNEQFF	TGTGCCAGCAGCCCTGTAGCGGGCCTCTTCTACAATGAGCAGTTCTTC
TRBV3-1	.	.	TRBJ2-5	CASSQDRAIGLYF	TGTGCCAGCAGCCAAGATAGGGCCATTGGATTGTACTTC
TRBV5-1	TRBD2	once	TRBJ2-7	CASSLVLADNEQYF	TGCGCCAGCAGCTTGGTACTAGCGGACAATGAGCAGTACTTC
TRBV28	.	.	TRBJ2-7	CASKPQGGTNPYEQYF	TGTGCCAGCAAACCCCAAGGGGGGACCAACCCCTACGAGCAGTACTTC
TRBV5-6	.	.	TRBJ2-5	CASSPTEVGETQYF	TGTGCCAGCAGCCCGACAGAGGTCGGAGAGACCCAGTACTTC
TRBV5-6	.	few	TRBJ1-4	CASSLAGSGFEKLFF	TGTGCCAGCAGCTTGGCCGGATCAGGGTTTGAAAAACTGTTTTTT
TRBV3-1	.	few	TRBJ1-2	CASSQDTTENYGYTF	TGTGCCAGCAGCCAAGATACAACGGAAAACTATGGCTACACCTTC
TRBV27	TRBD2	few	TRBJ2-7	CASSFQETSFDEQYF	TGTGCCAGCAGTTTCCAGGAGACTAGCTTCGACGAGCAGTACTTC
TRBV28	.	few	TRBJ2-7	CASSLAQAERYF	TGTGCCAGCAGTTTAGCCCAGGCCGAGCGGTACTTC
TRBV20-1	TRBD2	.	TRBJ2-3	CSARDPLSGTSGGVADTQYF	TGCAGTGCTAGAGACCCACTGTCCGGGACTAGCGGGGGGGTGGCAGATACGCAGTATTTT
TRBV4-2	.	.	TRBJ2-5	CASSQGPLNEQYF	TGTGCCAGCAGCCAAGGCCCGCTTAATGAGCAGTACTTC
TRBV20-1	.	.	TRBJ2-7	CSAIPHRNYNEQYF	TGCAGTGCTATCCCTCATCGGAATTACAATGAGCAGTACTTC
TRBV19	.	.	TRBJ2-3	CASSIVASTDTQYF	TGTGCCAGTAGTATAGTGGCTAGCACAGATACGCAGTATTTT
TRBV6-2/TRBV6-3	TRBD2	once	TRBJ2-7	CASSRVQAGGHEQYF	TGTGCCAGCAGTCGGGTCCAAGCGGGGGGGCATGAGCAGTACTTC
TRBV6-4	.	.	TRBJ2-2	CASSTGHHTGELFF	TGTGCCAGCAGTACAGGACACCACACCGGGGAGCTGTTTTTT
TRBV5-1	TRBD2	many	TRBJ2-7	CASSFGTSYEQYF	TGTGCCAGCAGTTTCGGGACTAGCTACGAGCAGTACTTC
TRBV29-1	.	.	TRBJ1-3	CSVVAEWGTGNTIYF	TGCAGCGTTGTAGCTGAATGGGGGACTGGAAACACCATATATTTT
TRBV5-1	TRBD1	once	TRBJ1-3	CAGSPGGSGNTIYF	TGCGCCGGCAGTCCAGGGGGCTCTGGAAACACCATATATTTT
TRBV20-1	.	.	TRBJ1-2	CSARLLKGYGYTF	TGCAGTGCTAGGTTGCTTAAGGGTTATGGCTACACCTTC
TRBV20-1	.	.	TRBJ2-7	CSARDRKGSYEQYF	TGCAGTGCTAGAGATCGAAAGGGATCCTACGAGCAGTACTTC
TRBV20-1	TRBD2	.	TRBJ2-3	CSALAATDTQYF	TGCAGTGCACTAGCGGCCACAGATACGCAGTATTTT
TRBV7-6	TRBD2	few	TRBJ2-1	CASSPLGAGGYNEQFF	TGTGCCAGCAGCCCCCTCGGGGCGGGGGGGTACAATGAGCAGTTCTTC
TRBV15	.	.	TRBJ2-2	CATKSSHTNTGELFF	TGTGCCACCAAATCTTCACACACGAACACCGGGGAGCTGTTTTTT
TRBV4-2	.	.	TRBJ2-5	CASARRAEAQETQYF	TGTGCCAGCGCAAGACGAGCGGAAGCCCAAGAGACCCAGTACTTC
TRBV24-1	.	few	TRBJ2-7	CATSGAGRYEQYF	TGTGCCACCAGTGGTGCGGGTCGCTACGAGCAGTACTTC
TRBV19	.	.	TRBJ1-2	CASSWFSYGYTF	TGTGCCAGTAGTTGGTTTTCCTATGGCTACACCTTC
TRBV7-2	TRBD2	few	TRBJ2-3	CASSSYSSGRPTDTQYF	TGTGCCAGCAGCTCCTATTCTAGCGGGAGACCCACAGATACGCAGTATTTT
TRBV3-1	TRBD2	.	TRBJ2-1	CASSQGIFGLAYNEQFF	TGTGCCAGCAGCCAAGGAATTTTCGGACTAGCGTATAATGAGCAGTTCTTC
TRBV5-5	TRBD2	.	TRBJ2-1	CASSLAVLAVSSYNEQFF	TGTGCCAGCAGCTTGGCCGTGCTAGCGGTTAGCTCCTACAATGAGCAGTTCTTC
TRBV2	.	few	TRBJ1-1	CASREQGRTEAFF	TGTGCCAGCAGAGAACAGGGTAGGACTGAAGCTTTCTTT
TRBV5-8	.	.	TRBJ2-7	CASSGGHSPYYEQYF	TGTGCCAGCAGCGGGGGCCACAGCCCTTACTACGAGCAGTACTTC
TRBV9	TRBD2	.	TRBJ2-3	CASGEGTSQADTQYF	TGTGCCAGCGGCGAGGGGACTAGCCAGGCAGATACGCAGTATTTT
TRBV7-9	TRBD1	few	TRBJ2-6	CASSTMGQGARVLTF	TGTGCCAGCAGCACTATGGGTCAGGGGGCCAGAGTCCTGACTTTC
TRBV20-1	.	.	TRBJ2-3	CSASPARDTQYF	TGCAGTGCTAGTCCCGCTCGGGATACGCAGTATTTT
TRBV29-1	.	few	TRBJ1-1	CSVRALLGTEAFF	TGCAGCGTCCGCGCACTCCTCGGCACTGAAGCTTTCTTT
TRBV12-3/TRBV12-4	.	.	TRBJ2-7	CASSLTEGLEQYF	TGTGCCAGCAGTTTAACCGAGGGCCTTGAGCAGTACTTC